This is a list of T cell receptor beta chains from one sample in a study of T cells in Graves' hyperthyroidism and ophthalmopathy. Each CDR3 protein gets one entry after TCRdb re-called the multiplex PCR reads with MiXCR. The data hold 550,000 to 800,000 distinct CDR3 sequences, with roughly 15% observed a single time. The sequenced sample consisted of blood. Every receptor here comes from a man younger than 30 with Graves' hyperthyroidism. Both conserved end residues are part of each CDR3. The D gene is left open where the match is weak. Clone sizes are given selectively: once, few, many, or a class where the clone is expanded.

v_call: TRBV19; d_call: TRBD1; j_call: TRBJ1-1; clone_size: .; cdr3_nt: TGTGCCAGTAGTACCCGGGACAGACACCGGGGCGCTGAAGCTTTCTTT; cdr3_aa: CASSTRDRHRGAEAFF
v_call: TRBV28; d_call: TRBD2; j_call: TRBJ2-1; clone_size: many; cdr3_nt: TGTGCCAGCAGCCATGTAGCGGGATCCTACAATGAGCAGTTCTTC; cdr3_aa: CASSHVAGSYNEQFF
v_call: TRBV28; d_call: .; j_call: TRBJ2-3; clone_size: many; cdr3_nt: TGTGCCAGCAGTCCGCCAGCGGTCTTTGATACGCAGTATTTT; cdr3_aa: CASSPPAVFDTQYF
v_call: TRBV6-2/TRBV6-3; d_call: .; j_call: TRBJ1-5; clone_size: few; cdr3_nt: TGTGCCAGCAGATATTCAGGGCATAGCAATCAGCCCCAGCATTTT; cdr3_aa: CASRYSGHSNQPQHF
v_call: TRBV4-1; d_call: TRBD1; j_call: TRBJ1-1; clone_size: .; cdr3_nt: TGCGCCAGCAGCCAAGATATGGACAGGGAAGCTTTCTTT; cdr3_aa: CASSQDMDREAFF
v_call: TRBV28; d_call: .; j_call: TRBJ1-2; clone_size: .; cdr3_nt: TGTGCCAGCAGTCCCTCGGGGTTGACTAACTATGGCTACACCTTC; cdr3_aa: CASSPSGLTNYGYTF
v_call: TRBV20-1; d_call: .; j_call: TRBJ2-1; clone_size: .; cdr3_nt: TGCAGTGCTGAGCCCCCCTACTCAAAATCCGACAATGAGCAGTTCTTC; cdr3_aa: CSAEPPYSKSDNEQFF
v_call: TRBV12-3/TRBV12-4; d_call: TRBD1; j_call: TRBJ2-3; clone_size: many; cdr3_nt: TGTGCCAGCAGTTTAACTGGCAGGGGGGATACGCAGTATTTT; cdr3_aa: CASSLTGRGDTQYF
v_call: TRBV9; d_call: .; j_call: TRBJ2-7; clone_size: few; cdr3_nt: TGTGCCAGCAGCCGACAGACCCAAGGAGAGCAGTACTTC; cdr3_aa: CASSRQTQGEQYF
v_call: TRBV4-3; d_call: .; j_call: TRBJ2-3; clone_size: few; cdr3_nt: TGCGCCAGCAGCCCACAGCCAGGGCGCGTCACAGATACGCAGTATTTT; cdr3_aa: CASSPQPGRVTDTQYF
v_call: TRBV6-1; d_call: .; j_call: TRBJ2-3; clone_size: many; cdr3_nt: TGTGCCAGCAGTCGGACATACCAGGTCACAGATACGCAGTATTTT; cdr3_aa: CASSRTYQVTDTQYF
v_call: TRBV5-1; d_call: .; j_call: TRBJ1-1; clone_size: .; cdr3_nt: TGCGCCAGCAGCTTACGGGGTATAACTTTCTTT; cdr3_aa: CASSLRGITFF
v_call: TRBV28; d_call: .; j_call: TRBJ2-2; clone_size: few; cdr3_nt: TGTGCCAGCAGTTATCCGGGACCCAACACCGGGGAGCTGTTTTTT; cdr3_aa: CASSYPGPNTGELFF
v_call: TRBV30; d_call: .; j_call: TRBJ2-5; clone_size: many; cdr3_nt: TGTGCCTGGAGTGCCTCGGACAGTTGGGAGACCCAGTACTTC; cdr3_aa: CAWSASDSWETQYF
v_call: TRBV12-5; d_call: .; j_call: TRBJ2-7; clone_size: many; cdr3_nt: TGTGCTAGTGGTCCGGTATGGAGGGTTTACGAGCAGTACTTC; cdr3_aa: CASGPVWRVYEQYF
v_call: TRBV5-6; d_call: TRBD2; j_call: TRBJ2-1; clone_size: .; cdr3_nt: TGTGCCAGCAGCTCAACCGGGACTAGCTACTACAATGAGCAGTTCTTC; cdr3_aa: CASSSTGTSYYNEQFF
v_call: TRBV4-1; d_call: .; j_call: TRBJ1-3; clone_size: .; cdr3_nt: TGCGCCAGCAGCCATCTGACCGGGCCGCGGAGGAACACCATATATTTT; cdr3_aa: CASSHLTGPRRNTIYF
v_call: TRBV5-1; d_call: TRBD1; j_call: TRBJ2-7; clone_size: .; cdr3_nt: TGCGCCAGCAGCTCGCTGGGCGGACAGGGGAAGACCTACGAGCAGTACTTC; cdr3_aa: CASSSLGGQGKTYEQYF
v_call: TRBV28; d_call: TRBD1; j_call: TRBJ2-7; clone_size: many; cdr3_nt: TGTGCCAGCAGTTTCGCGGACAGGACCTACGAGCAGTACTTC; cdr3_aa: CASSFADRTYEQYF
v_call: TRBV28; d_call: TRBD2; j_call: TRBJ2-5; clone_size: many; cdr3_nt: TGTGCCAGCAGTTTACTAGCGGGCCTCCAAGAGACCCAGTACTTC; cdr3_aa: CASSLLAGLQETQYF
v_call: TRBV7-9; d_call: TRBD1; j_call: TRBJ2-7; clone_size: .; cdr3_nt: TGTGCCAGCACCCCCTCCGGGACAGGGACCTACGAGCAGTACTTC; cdr3_aa: CASTPSGTGTYEQYF
v_call: TRBV24-1; d_call: TRBD1; j_call: TRBJ2-3; clone_size: few; cdr3_nt: TGTGCCACCAGTGACACTGCCCCGGGACAGGAGTTTTCAGATACGCAGTATTTT; cdr3_aa: CATSDTAPGQEFSDTQYF
v_call: TRBV2; d_call: .; j_call: TRBJ1-2; clone_size: many; cdr3_nt: TGTGCCAGCAGTGAAAGACAGATTTATGGCTACACCTTC; cdr3_aa: CASSERQIYGYTF
v_call: TRBV3-1; d_call: TRBD2; j_call: TRBJ2-1; clone_size: few; cdr3_nt: TGTGCCAGCAGCCACCTCACGTTTCAGCGGGGATACAATGAGCAGTTCTTC; cdr3_aa: CASSHLTFQRGYNEQFF
v_call: TRBV28; d_call: .; j_call: TRBJ2-7; clone_size: many; cdr3_nt: TGTGCCGCCTCCTATTCCTACGAGCAGTACTTC; cdr3_aa: CAASYSYEQYF
v_call: TRBV7-9; d_call: TRBD2; j_call: TRBJ2-3; clone_size: few; cdr3_nt: TGTGCCAGCAGCCCGGGACTAGCGAGCACAAATACGCAGTATTTT; cdr3_aa: CASSPGLASTNTQYF
v_call: TRBV11-2; d_call: TRBD2; j_call: TRBJ2-5; clone_size: .; cdr3_nt: TGTGCCAGCAGCCCCTCGTCTAGCGGGAGTTTACAAGAGACCCAGTACTTC; cdr3_aa: CASSPSSSGSLQETQYF